This TCR beta chain comes out of a study of T cell responses to AZD1222 COVID-19 vaccine. V lost 3 bases to trimming and J lost 1 base; unmatched junction nucleotides: 0. CDR3 length equals 14 residues. Germline V gene lookup returns CDR1 MNHNS and CDR2 SASEGT. Measured with immunoSEQ multiplex PCR; TCRdb has only the in-frame clones, and not every one. The data show nearly 110,000 clones, with nearly 90% seen just once and about 5% held by the top ten. The chain joins TRBV6-1 to TRBJ1-1, with 9 bases lining up with TRBD1. This receptor was taken from an adult who received the AZD1222 COVID-19 vaccine. The sample here was peripheral blood, taken 28 days after the second AZD1222 dose. The CDR3 nucleotides are TGTGCCAGCAGTGAGGGACAGGGGAACACTGAAGCTTTCTTT. Amino acid sequence: CASSEGQGNTEAFF.